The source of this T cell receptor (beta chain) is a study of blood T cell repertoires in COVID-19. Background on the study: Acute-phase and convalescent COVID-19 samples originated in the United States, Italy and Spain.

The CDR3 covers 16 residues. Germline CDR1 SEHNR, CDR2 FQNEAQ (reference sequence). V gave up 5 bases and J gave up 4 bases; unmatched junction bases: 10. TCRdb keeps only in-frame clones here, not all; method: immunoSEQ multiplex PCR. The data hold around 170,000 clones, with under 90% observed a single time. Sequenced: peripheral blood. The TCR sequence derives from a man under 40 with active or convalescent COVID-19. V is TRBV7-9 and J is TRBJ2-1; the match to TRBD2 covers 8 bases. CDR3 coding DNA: TGTGCCAGCAGCGCTTTCCTAGCGGGTCCTTACAATGAGCAGTTCTTC. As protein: CASSAFLAGPYNEQFF.